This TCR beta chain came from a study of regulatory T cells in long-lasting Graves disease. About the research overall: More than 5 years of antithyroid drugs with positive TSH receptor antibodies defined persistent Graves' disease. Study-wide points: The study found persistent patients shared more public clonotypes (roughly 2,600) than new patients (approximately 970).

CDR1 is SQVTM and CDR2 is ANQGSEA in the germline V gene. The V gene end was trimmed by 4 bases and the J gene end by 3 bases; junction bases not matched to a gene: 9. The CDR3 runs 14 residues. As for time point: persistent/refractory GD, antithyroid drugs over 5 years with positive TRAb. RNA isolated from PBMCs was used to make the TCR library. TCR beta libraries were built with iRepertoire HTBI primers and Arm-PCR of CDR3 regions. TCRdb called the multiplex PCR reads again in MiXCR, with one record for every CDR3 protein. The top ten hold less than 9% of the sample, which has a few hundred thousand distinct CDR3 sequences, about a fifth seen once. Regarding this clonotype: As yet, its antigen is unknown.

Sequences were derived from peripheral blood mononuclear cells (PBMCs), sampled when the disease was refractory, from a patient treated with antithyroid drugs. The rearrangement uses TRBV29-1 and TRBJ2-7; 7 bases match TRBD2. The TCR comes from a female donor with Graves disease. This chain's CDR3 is CSVVRGGGVYEQYF. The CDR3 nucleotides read TGCAGCGTTGTGCGAGGCGGGGGTGTCTACGAGCAGTACTTC.